These T cell receptor beta chains were read from a single sample in a study of OX40 agonist ivuxolimab in advanced cancers. The assay was immunoSEQ multiplex PCR, and TCRdb's table has in-frame clones only and misses some. Of tens of thousands of clones in the sample, approximately 90% were seen once. Material: CD4+ or CD8+ T cells sorted from blood, obtained in a trial of the OX40 agonist ivuxolimab. The origin of the receptors is an adult with an advanced solid tumor such as melanoma, head and neck, liver or kidney cancer. CDR3s include the opening cysteine and the closing phenylalanine or tryptophan. The order of the fields is J gene, clone size, D gene, V gene, CDR3 DNA, CDR3 protein. D genes are given only for firm matches. The size of a clone is reported for some rows only, either as once, few or many, or as a class for expanded clones.

J gene: TRBJ2-5
clone size: -
D gene: TRBD2
V gene: TRBV7-3
CDR3 DNA: TGTGCCAGCAGCTCAGGGACTAGCGTCGAGACCCAGTACTTC
CDR3 protein: CASSSGTSVETQYF

J gene: TRBJ2-1
clone size: -
D gene: TRBD1
V gene: TRBV5-4
CDR3 DNA: TGTGCCAGCAGCTTGGTGCCGACAGGGATTGGGTCCTACAATGAGCAGTTCTTC
CDR3 protein: CASSLVPTGIGSYNEQFF

J gene: TRBJ1-5
clone size: -
D gene: -
V gene: TRBV10-3
CDR3 DNA: TGTGCCATCAGTGAAAGCCATGGGTCTAGCAATCAGCCCCAGCATTTT
CDR3 protein: CAISESHGSSNQPQHF

J gene: TRBJ2-1
clone size: -
D gene: TRBD1
V gene: TRBV27
CDR3 DNA: TGTGCCAGCAGTCCATTGACAGGGGGCGGTAACAATGAGCAGTTCTTC
CDR3 protein: CASSPLTGGGNNEQFF

J gene: TRBJ1-1
clone size: -
D gene: TRBD1
V gene: TRBV29-1
CDR3 DNA: TGCAGCGTCCCAAAACTACGGGACAGTGGGGGGAACACTGAAGCTTTCTTT
CDR3 protein: CSVPKLRDSGGNTEAFF

J gene: TRBJ2-7
clone size: -
D gene: -
V gene: TRBV6-6
CDR3 DNA: TGTGCCAGCAGTTCACCAGGAGCCTACGAGCAGTACTTC
CDR3 protein: CASSSPGAYEQYF

J gene: TRBJ1-1
clone size: -
D gene: TRBD1
V gene: TRBV5-1
CDR3 DNA: TGCGCCAGCAGATTAACGACAGGGGGGAACGCTGAAGCTTTCTTT
CDR3 protein: CASRLTTGGNAEAFF

J gene: TRBJ2-7
clone size: -
D gene: TRBD2
V gene: TRBV27
CDR3 DNA: TGTGCCAGCAGTTCCTGGGGAGGGTTAACCTACGAGCAGTACTTC
CDR3 protein: CASSSWGGLTYEQYF

J gene: TRBJ1-1
clone size: once
D gene: TRBD1
V gene: TRBV29-1
CDR3 DNA: TGCAGCGTCGGGAGACAGGGGGGTATGAACACTGAAGCTTTCTTT
CDR3 protein: CSVGRQGGMNTEAFF

J gene: TRBJ1-2
clone size: -
D gene: -
V gene: TRBV15
CDR3 DNA: TGTGCCACCAGCGAACGGGACGGCTATGGCTACACCTTC
CDR3 protein: CATSERDGYGYTF

J gene: TRBJ2-5
clone size: -
D gene: -
V gene: TRBV11-2
CDR3 DNA: TGTGCCAGCACCCCTGGACAGCAAGAGACCCAGTACTTC
CDR3 protein: CASTPGQQETQYF

J gene: TRBJ1-3
clone size: -
D gene: -
V gene: TRBV9
CDR3 DNA: TGTGCCAGCAGCGTAGTGGGGCTGACTGGAAACACCATATATTTT
CDR3 protein: CASSVVGLTGNTIYF

J gene: TRBJ1-5
clone size: -
D gene: -
V gene: TRBV28
CDR3 DNA: TGTGCCAGCAGTTCACTCCGGGACGTAAGAAATCAGCCCCAGCATTTT
CDR3 protein: CASSSLRDVRNQPQHF

J gene: TRBJ2-2
clone size: -
D gene: -
V gene: TRBV30
CDR3 DNA: TGTGCCTGGAGTCCAAGGCGCAGTACGAACACCGGGGAGCTGTTTTTT
CDR3 protein: CAWSPRRSTNTGELFF

J gene: TRBJ1-1
clone size: -
D gene: TRBD1
V gene: TRBV19
CDR3 DNA: TGTGCCAGTAGTGTCGGACAGGTTAGCGCTGAAGCTTTCTTT
CDR3 protein: CASSVGQVSAEAFF

J gene: TRBJ2-1
clone size: -
D gene: TRBD2
V gene: TRBV2
CDR3 DNA: TGTGCCAGCAGATCCAGCGGGAGCTCCTACAATGAGCAGTTCTTC
CDR3 protein: CASRSSGSSYNEQFF

J gene: TRBJ2-7
clone size: -
D gene: TRBD1
V gene: TRBV27
CDR3 DNA: TGTGCCAGCAGTCGTGTAGGGGGGACAGGGGGGCGCGAGCAGTACTTC
CDR3 protein: CASSRVGGTGGREQYF

J gene: TRBJ2-1
clone size: once
D gene: TRBD2
V gene: TRBV15
CDR3 DNA: TGTGCCACCAGCAGAGTATTAGCGGGGGTCAATGAGCAGTTCTTC
CDR3 protein: CATSRVLAGVNEQFF

J gene: TRBJ1-1
clone size: -
D gene: TRBD1
V gene: TRBV6-6
CDR3 DNA: TGTGCCAGCAGTGGAGGACAGGGGGGGACTGAAGCTTTCTTT
CDR3 protein: CASSGGQGGTEAFF

J gene: TRBJ2-3
clone size: -
D gene: TRBD1
V gene: TRBV9
CDR3 DNA: TGTGCCAGCAGCCCCGGGACAGTCCGGAGCACAGATACGCAGTATTTT
CDR3 protein: CASSPGTVRSTDTQYF

J gene: TRBJ1-1
clone size: -
D gene: -
V gene: TRBV11-2
CDR3 DNA: TGTGCCAGCAGCCGAACAGAGAACACTGAAGCTTTCTTT
CDR3 protein: CASSRTENTEAFF

J gene: TRBJ2-7
clone size: -
D gene: -
V gene: TRBV7-6
CDR3 DNA: TGTGCCAGCAGCTTAGACAGCACAAGCTCCTACGAGCAGTACTTC
CDR3 protein: CASSLDSTSSYEQYF

J gene: TRBJ2-5
clone size: -
D gene: -
V gene: TRBV30
CDR3 DNA: TGTGCCTGGAGACTTAGCCGGGAGACCCAGTACTTC
CDR3 protein: CAWRLSRETQYF

J gene: TRBJ2-2
clone size: -
D gene: TRBD2
V gene: TRBV5-1
CDR3 DNA: TGCGCCAGCAGCTTCCAGCGGGGGGACACCGGGGAGCTGTTTTTT
CDR3 protein: CASSFQRGDTGELFF

J gene: TRBJ2-1
clone size: -
D gene: TRBD2
V gene: TRBV9
CDR3 DNA: TGTGCCAGCAGCGTACTAGGGACTAGCGGGGGGGAGCAGTTCTTC
CDR3 protein: CASSVLGTSGGEQFF

J gene: TRBJ1-1
clone size: -
D gene: -
V gene: TRBV5-1
CDR3 DNA: TGCGCCAGCAGCTTGGGTCGGGGAGGCGCTGAAGCTTTCTTT
CDR3 protein: CASSLGRGGAEAFF

J gene: TRBJ1-2
clone size: -
D gene: -
V gene: TRBV30
CDR3 DNA: TGTGCCTGGAGTGCTCGAAGGGCTTCCTATGGCTACACCTTC
CDR3 protein: CAWSARRASYGYTF

J gene: TRBJ1-5
clone size: -
D gene: -
V gene: TRBV27
CDR3 DNA: TGTGCCAGCAGTCCGGGGGGCTATAGCAATCAGCCCCAGCATTTT
CDR3 protein: CASSPGGYSNQPQHF

J gene: TRBJ1-4
clone size: once
D gene: TRBD1
V gene: TRBV6-5
CDR3 DNA: TGTGCCAGCAGCCTAACAGGGGGCCAGAGTGAAAAACTGTTTTTT
CDR3 protein: CASSLTGGQSEKLFF

J gene: TRBJ1-2
clone size: -
D gene: TRBD1
V gene: TRBV7-2
CDR3 DNA: TGTGCCAGCAGCTCCACCGGGACAGCTAACTATGGCTACACCTTC
CDR3 protein: CASSSTGTANYGYTF

J gene: TRBJ1-1
clone size: -
D gene: TRBD1
V gene: TRBV11-2
CDR3 DNA: TGTGCCAGCAGCTTAGGGACAGGATTTGAAGCTTTCTTT
CDR3 protein: CASSLGTGFEAFF

J gene: TRBJ2-7
clone size: -
D gene: TRBD2
V gene: TRBV10-3
CDR3 DNA: TGTGCCAGCAGAAGAGGACTAGCGGCCCTGGGCCCCTACGAGCAGTACTTC
CDR3 protein: CASRRGLAALGPYEQYF

J gene: TRBJ1-1
clone size: -
D gene: TRBD1
V gene: TRBV11-1
CDR3 DNA: TGTGCCAGCTGCAGGGGGGAGGGGCCCCCGAACACTGAAGCTTTCTTT
CDR3 protein: CASCRGEGPPNTEAFF

J gene: TRBJ1-2
clone size: -
D gene: -
V gene: TRBV27
CDR3 DNA: TGTGCCAGCAGTTTCGACCGACAGACAGCTAACTATGGCTACACCTTC
CDR3 protein: CASSFDRQTANYGYTF

J gene: TRBJ2-1
clone size: -
D gene: TRBD1
V gene: TRBV5-1
CDR3 DNA: TGCGCCAGCAGCAACCGGGACAGGGCACCGAACAATGAGCAGTTCTTC
CDR3 protein: CASSNRDRAPNNEQFF

J gene: TRBJ2-2
clone size: -
D gene: -
V gene: TRBV29-1
CDR3 DNA: TGCAGCGGATTACGCTCGACCGGGGAGCTGTTTTTT
CDR3 protein: CSGLRSTGELFF

J gene: TRBJ2-7
clone size: -
D gene: -
V gene: TRBV2
CDR3 DNA: TGTGCCAGCAGGCGAGAATACGAGCAGTACTTC
CDR3 protein: CASRREYEQYF

J gene: TRBJ2-7
clone size: -
D gene: TRBD2
V gene: TRBV2
CDR3 DNA: TGTGCCAGCAGAGGGGCGGGAGAGGTGTTCGAGCAGTACTTC
CDR3 protein: CASRGAGEVFEQYF

J gene: TRBJ1-3
clone size: -
D gene: -
V gene: TRBV27
CDR3 DNA: TGTGCCAGCAGTCTCTTAGGGAGCTCTGGAAACACCATATATTTT
CDR3 protein: CASSLLGSSGNTIYF

J gene: TRBJ2-7
clone size: -
D gene: -
V gene: TRBV27
CDR3 DNA: TGTGCCAGCAGTACCGGGACCAGGAGGAGCGAGCAGTACTTC
CDR3 protein: CASSTGTRRSEQYF

J gene: TRBJ2-1
clone size: -
D gene: -
V gene: TRBV6-6
CDR3 DNA: TGTGCCAGCAAGGAGTCCGCCTACAATGAGCAGTTCTTC
CDR3 protein: CASKESAYNEQFF

J gene: TRBJ1-2
clone size: -
D gene: TRBD1
V gene: TRBV6-5
CDR3 DNA: TGTGCCAGCAGGAGGACAGGGGACACGGGCTATGGCTACACCTTC
CDR3 protein: CASRRTGDTGYGYTF

J gene: TRBJ1-2
clone size: -
D gene: -
V gene: TRBV19
CDR3 DNA: TGTGCCAGTAGGACAGGACCCAACTATGGCTACACCTTC
CDR3 protein: CASRTGPNYGYTF

J gene: TRBJ1-1
clone size: -
D gene: -
V gene: TRBV5-1
CDR3 DNA: TGCGCCAGCAGCTTGGGACATAATATGAACACTGAAGCTTTCTTT
CDR3 protein: CASSLGHNMNTEAFF

J gene: TRBJ1-3
clone size: -
D gene: TRBD1
V gene: TRBV9
CDR3 DNA: TGTGCCAGCAGCCCGCAGGGGGCGCGGGCGCACGCGGGAAACACCATATATTTT
CDR3 protein: CASSPQGARAHAGNTIYF

J gene: TRBJ2-2
clone size: -
D gene: -
V gene: TRBV21-1
CDR3 DNA: TGTGCCAGCAGCAACCCCTTGACAGGCGGCACCGGGGAGCTGTTTTTT
CDR3 protein: CASSNPLTGGTGELFF

J gene: TRBJ2-7
clone size: -
D gene: TRBD1
V gene: TRBV6-6
CDR3 DNA: TGTGCCAGCATGAGGACAGGGGGTTCCTACGAGCAGTACTTC
CDR3 protein: CASMRTGGSYEQYF

J gene: TRBJ2-5
clone size: -
D gene: -
V gene: TRBV19
CDR3 DNA: TGTGCCAGTAGTATCGACAGAGTTGAGACCCAGTACTTC
CDR3 protein: CASSIDRVETQYF

J gene: TRBJ2-1
clone size: few
D gene: -
V gene: TRBV4-2
CDR3 DNA: TGTGCCAGCAGCCAAGATCGGCGGCTAGGGGAGCAGTTCTTC
CDR3 protein: CASSQDRRLGEQFF

J gene: TRBJ1-5
clone size: -
D gene: -
V gene: TRBV4-2
CDR3 DNA: TGTGCCAGCAGCCAAGCCGGGGATAGCAATCAGCCCCAGCATTTT
CDR3 protein: CASSQAGDSNQPQHF

J gene: TRBJ2-7
clone size: -
D gene: TRBD1
V gene: TRBV7-9
CDR3 DNA: TGTGCCAGCAGCAAGCCCGGGACAGGGACCTACGAGCAGTACTTC
CDR3 protein: CASSKPGTGTYEQYF

J gene: TRBJ2-3
clone size: -
D gene: TRBD2
V gene: TRBV7-2
CDR3 DNA: TGTGCCAGCAGCTTACAGCGGGGGGGCCCGGATACGCAGTATTTT
CDR3 protein: CASSLQRGGPDTQYF

J gene: TRBJ1-2
clone size: -
D gene: -
V gene: TRBV30
CDR3 DNA: TGTGCCTGGAGCGTAAGATCACTTCAAGGGTATGGCTACACCTTC
CDR3 protein: CAWSVRSLQGYGYTF

J gene: TRBJ1-5
clone size: -
D gene: -
V gene: TRBV9
CDR3 DNA: TGTGCCAGCAGCGTGGCAGGGGATAGCAATCAGCCCCAGCATTTT
CDR3 protein: CASSVAGDSNQPQHF

J gene: TRBJ2-5
clone size: -
D gene: -
V gene: TRBV6-1
CDR3 DNA: TGTGCCAGCAGTGGACTGAGAGAGACCCAGTACTTC
CDR3 protein: CASSGLRETQYF

J gene: TRBJ1-2
clone size: -
D gene: -
V gene: TRBV6-1
CDR3 DNA: TGTGCCAGCAGTGGGGTCACCGGAAGGTCGGGCTACACCTTC
CDR3 protein: CASSGVTGRSGYTF

J gene: TRBJ2-7
clone size: -
D gene: TRBD2
V gene: TRBV9
CDR3 DNA: TGTGCCAGCAGCGTATCCAGCGGGGTGGGCGAGCAGTACTTC
CDR3 protein: CASSVSSGVGEQYF